The 26 T cell receptor beta chains reported below all come from one sample, sequenced in a study of T cell clonality in common variable immunodeficiency. The assay was immunoSEQ multiplex PCR, and TCRdb's table has in-frame clones only and misses some. The repertoire consists of 25,000 to 35,000 clones, none detected only once. The sequencing sample was made of peripheral blood mononuclear cells. These receptors originate from a person aged 18-69 years in good health.

The sample holds many counts of this clone. The read is 3 residues too short to cover the CDR3 end, so that end is filled in from the germline J gene. The rearrangement joins TRBV18 to TRBJ2-3, with 7 bases lining up with TRBD2. Germline CDR1 and CDR2: KGHSH and LQKENI. Trimming took 4 bases from V and 5 from J; bases not matched to a gene: 0. CDR3 length equals 12 residues. CDR3 bases read: TGTGCCAGCTCACTAGCGGGAGATACG. Translation: CASSLAGDT. The full CDR3 sequence reads CASSLAGDTQYF.

The sample holds many counts of this clone. The CDR3 DNA, read in part, is TGCAGCGTTGATGAAACCAGCGGGATCAGCACAGATACG. Its translation is CSVDETSGISTDT. The whole CDR3 region reads CSVDETSGISTDTQYF. V and J are TRBV29-1 and TRBJ2-3; TRBD2 matches 7 bases. The read ends 3 residues before the CDR3 terminus; that terminus is restored from the germline J gene. CDR3 length equals 16 residues. V gave up 3 bases and J gave up 0 bases; unmatched junction bases: 9. Germline CDR1 is SQVTM and CDR2 is ANQGSEA.

This clone was detected ten times or more. The part of the CDR3 DNA that was read is TGCAGTGCTAGAGGGCGGTATAATTCACCC. Translating gives CSARGRYNSP. The complete CDR3 protein is CSARGRYNSPLHF. The chain links TRBV20-1 to TRBJ1-6; D uncertain. The read finishes 3 residues shy of the CDR3 end, and the germline J gene is used to complete it. In germline, CDR1 is DFQATT, CDR2 SNEGSKA (reference sequence). V was trimmed by 1 base and J by 4 bases, leaving 5 bases between them. CDR3 size: 13 residues.

At least ten counts were recorded for this clone. The read gets to within 3 residues of the CDR3 end, and the germline J gene fills in the rest. The V gene is TRBV19, the J gene TRBJ2-2, with no clear D. The V gene lost 5 bases and the J gene lost 6 bases, with 13 bases spanning the gap. Germline loops: CDR1 LNHDA, CDR2 SQIVND (reference sequence). This CDR3 contains 14 residues. CDR3 loop: CASSPHPASGELFF. The sequenced part of the CDR3 DNA is TGTGCCAGTAGTCCGCACCCTGCGTCCGGGGAG.

This clone appeared a few times. At one end, the junction sequence differs from germline, possibly due to a read error. Coverage ceases 3 residues before the CDR3 finishes, and the germline J gene fills in the end. The chain is built from TRBV11-2 and TRBJ2-7; no firm D call. Germline V gene sequence: CDR1 SGHAT, CDR2 FQNNGV. The CDR3 covers 12 residues. CDR3 sequence reads: CASSLGSFEQYF. Partial CDR3 DNA: TGTGCCAGCAGCTTAGGTTCCTTCGAG. The full variable domain, in which reference TRBV11-2 and TRBJ2-7 provide the parts outside the CDR3, is EAGVAQSPRYKIIEKRQSVAFWCNPISGHATLYWYQQILGQGPKLLIQFQNNGVVDDSQLPKDRFSAERLKGVDSTLKIQPAKLEDSAVYLCASSLGSFEQYFGPGTRLTVT.

This clone came up many times. The missing CDR3 end, 3 residues past where the read stops, is filled in from the germline J gene. V gene TRBV5-5 combines with J gene TRBJ2-1, with D tentatively TRBD1 or TRBD2 (7 bases each). V lost 6 bases to trimming and J lost 0 bases, with 10 bases between them. Germline-derived CDR1 and CDR2 are SGHKS and YYEKEE (reference sequence). The CDR3 has 14 amino acids. CDR3 DNA, as far as it was read: TGTGCCAGCAAGCGGGACAGCTCCTACAATGAG. This codes for CASKRDSSYNE. The entire CDR3 sequence reads CASKRDSSYNEQFF.

This clone was counted ten times or more. The read halts 3 residues ahead of the CDR3 end, with the missing end drawn from the germline J gene. Other DNA variants within this sample encode the same CDR3. V and J are TRBV5-1 and TRBJ1-2; D perhaps matches TRBD1 (6 bases). V dropped 0 bases and J dropped 2 bases, with 11 bases sitting between them. Germline V gives CDR1 SGHRS, CDR2 YFSETQ. The CDR3 has 15 residues. Partial CDR3 DNA: TGCGCCAGCAGCTTGGAGGAGGGGGAGAACTATGGC. Translation gives CASSLEEGENYG. From start to end, the CDR3 is CASSLEEGENYGYTF. The whole variable domain, remainder taken from reference TRBV5-1 and TRBJ1-2, is KAGVTQTPRYLIKTRGQQVTLSCSPISGHRSVSWYQQTPGQGLQFLFEYFSETQRNKGNFPGRFSGRQFSNSRSEMNVSTLELGDSALYLCASSLEEGENYGYTFGSGTRLTVV.

This clone was seen ten or more times. The sequenced part of the CDR3 DNA is TGCAGCGTGCGACAGGGGCTATATGGC. Translation: CSVRQGLYG. Given in full, the CDR3 is CSVRQGLYGYTF. The chain has TRBV29-1 and TRBJ1-2, with 8 bases identical to TRBD1. The read halts 3 residues ahead of the CDR3 end, with the missing end drawn from the germline J gene. Germline CDR1 is SQVTM and CDR2 is ANQGSEA. The CDR3 extends over 12 amino acids. V was clipped by 6 bases and J by 5 bases; unmatched bases: 5.

At least ten counts were recorded for this clone. The read is 3 residues too short to cover the CDR3 end, so that end is filled in from the germline J gene. The chain recombines TRBV10-1 with TRBJ2-1; no definite D call. The CDR3 totals 11 residues. V shed 6 bases and J shed 7 bases, with 7 bases lying between them. The germline V gene has CDR1 WNHNN and CDR2 SYGVQD (reference sequence). The sequenced CDR3 bases are TGCGCCAGCAGGCCACGGAATGAG. As protein: CASRPRNE. The whole CDR3 sequence reads CASRPRNEQFF.

This clone was counted a few times. The read finishes 3 residues shy of the CDR3 end, and the germline J gene is used to complete it. The chain recombines TRBV7-3 with TRBJ2-2; 12 positions match TRBD1. The V gene's germline CDR1 is SGHTA and CDR2 FQGTGA. The CDR3 is 18 amino acids. The sequenced part of the CDR3 DNA is TGTGCCAGCAGCTTGGGACAGGGGGCTCTCTCTGGGGCCAACGTG. Translated, it gives CASSLGQGALSGANV. The CDR3 in full is CASSLGQGALSGANVLFF. Supplemented by reference TRBV7-3 and TRBJ2-2, the full variable domain reads GAGVSQTPSNKVTEKGKYVELRCDPISGHTALYWYRQSLGQGPEFLIYFQGTGAADDSGLPNDRFFAVRPEGSVSTLKIQRTERGDSAVYLCASSLGQGALSGANVLFFGEGSRLTVL.

This clone has only a few counts. The observed sequence ends 3 residues before the CDR3 terminus, with the missing tail filled in from the germline J gene. This chain joins TRBV19 and TRBJ2-4; 7 bases align to TRBD1. Germline loops: CDR1 LNHDA, CDR2 SQIVND (reference sequence). There are 13 residues in the CDR3. CDR3: CASSRQGTYGQYF. The part of the CDR3 DNA that was read is TGTGCCAGTAGCCGACAGGGTACCTATGGT.

This clone was observed at least ten times. The read ends 3 residues early relative to the CDR3; the germline J gene fills the gap. The chain recombines TRBV2 with TRBJ2-5, with D perhaps matching TRBD1 or TRBD2 (5 bases each). V was clipped by 4 bases and J by 4 bases, with 13 bases between them. This CDR3 is built from 14 residues. Germline lookup yields CDR1 SNHLY and CDR2 FYNNEI. The sequenced CDR3 bases are TGTGCCAGCAGTGTCAGAGGGGATGGAGAGACC. Its translation: CASSVRGDGET. The full CDR3 protein is CASSVRGDGETQYF.

This clone was detected many times. The CDR3 end is not reached by the read, which stops 3 residues before it; the germline J gene fills it in. The gene calls are TRBV20-1 and TRBJ2-4, with D maybe TRBD2 (6 bases). CDR1 and CDR2 from the germline V gene are DFQATT and SNEGSKA (reference sequence). This CDR3 contains 13 residues. Trimming left V 4 bases short and J 8 bases short, with 15 bases between. The CDR3 loop is CSATSPTGDIQYF. The DNA read from the CDR3 is TGCAGTGCTACTTCCCCAACGGGGGACATT.

This clone was counted ten times or more. The read ends 3 residues early relative to the CDR3; the germline J gene fills the gap. V is TRBV10-3 and J is TRBJ1-6; D call uncertain. The CDR3 is made up of 15 amino acids. The V end was cut by 3 bases, the J end by 5 bases, with 11 bases between. Germline CDR1 ENHRY, CDR2 SYGVKD. The CDR3 region is CAISDSGKNNSPLHF. CDR3 DNA, as far as it was read: TGTGCCATCAGTGACAGCGGGAAAAATAATTCACCC.

About this clone: With the read ending 3 residues before the CDR3 end, the germline J gene is used to fill in that end. This rearrangement joins TRBV7-2 to TRBJ1-2, with 8 bases fitting TRBD1. The CDR3 covers 14 residues. Germline values: CDR1 SGHTA, CDR2 FQGNSA. The part of the CDR3 DNA that was read is TGTGCCAGCAGTGGACAGGGATCCTACAATGAC. The encoded protein is CASSGQGSYND. The whole CDR3 protein reads CASSGQGSYNDYTF.

As for this clone: Sequencing ends 3 residues short of the CDR3 end; the germline J gene provides the rest. The gene calls are TRBV19 and TRBJ1-1, with D possibly matching TRBD1 (5 bases). Trimming took off 5 bases at V and 2 bases at J, with 18 bases between the two ends. Germline V CDR1 and CDR2: LNHDA, SQIVND (reference sequence). CDR3 length: 16 residues. CDR3 residues: CASSLGQGITNTEAFF. Incomplete CDR3 DNA: TGTGCCAGTAGTTTAGGGCAGGGAATTACTAACACTGAA.

This clone has a count of ten or more. The missing CDR3 end, 3 residues past where the read stops, is filled in from the germline J gene. The chain couples TRBV20-1 to TRBJ1-3, with D possibly TRBD1 on 5 matching bases. From germline, CDR1 is DFQATT and CDR2 SNEGSKA (reference sequence). There are 15 residues in the CDR3. Trimming shortened V by 3 bases and J by 2 bases, and 14 bases separated the two germline ends. The CDR3 bases that were read are TGCAGTGCTAGGTTCGGGGGGATTGCTGGAAACACC. Protein product: CSARFGGIAGNT. The CDR3 in its entirety is CSARFGGIAGNTIYF.

Remarks on this clone: The read terminates 3 residues before the CDR3 end, so the remaining end is supplied by the germline J gene. The rearrangement links TRBV7-6 to TRBJ2-7; 8 bases match TRBD2. From germline, CDR1 is SGHVS and CDR2 FNYEAQ. With V trimmed by 7 bases and J by 2 bases, 7 bases remained unmatched. The CDR3 covers 14 residues. CDR3 in amino acids: CASTQREGAYEQYF. The covered CDR3 bases are TGTGCCAGCACCCAACGGGAGGGGGCCTACGAG.

This clone was picked up many times. The read finishes 3 residues shy of the CDR3 end, and the germline J gene is used to complete it. The V and J genes are TRBV20-1 and TRBJ2-3; 8 nucleotides align to TRBD2. Germline lookup yields CDR1 DFQATT and CDR2 SNEGSKA (reference sequence). V was clipped by 0 bases and J by 3 bases; unmatched bases: 5. CDR3 length: 15 residues. Partial CDR3 DNA: TGCAGTGCTAGAGAGCCGGGACTAGGAACAGATACG. Protein: CSAREPGLGTDT. The full CDR3 is CSAREPGLGTDTQYF.

There are many counts of this clone. With the read ending 3 residues before the CDR3 end, the germline J gene is used to fill in that end. The chain recombines TRBV12-3 or TRBV12-4 with TRBJ1-4; D ambiguous. Deletions cut 8 bases from V and 3 bases from J, with 13 bases between. This CDR3 is 14 amino acids long. CDR3 amino acids: CASGPGASNEKLFF. CDR3 DNA, as far as it was read: TGTGCCAGCGGCCCGGGTGCGTCTAATGAAAAA.

This clone was counted many times. The same CDR3 is also encoded by other DNA sequences in this sample. The CDR3 reads CAWDPGRVRAGNTIYF. The covered CDR3 bases are TGTGCCTGGGATCCCGGAAGGGTTAGGGCTGGAAACACC. This rearrangement joins TRBV30 to TRBJ1-3; unclear D gene. Coverage ceases 3 residues before the CDR3 finishes, and the germline J gene fills in the end. This CDR3 region has 16 residues. In germline, CDR1 is GTSNPN, CDR2 SVGIG (reference sequence). Trimming took 5 bases from V and 2 from J, leaving 19 bases between them.

This clone was seen ten or more times. With the read ending 3 residues before the CDR3 end, the germline J gene is used to fill in that end. The genes are TRBV18 and TRBJ1-1; perhaps TRBD1 as D (5 bases). The CDR3 has 12 amino acids. Per germline, CDR1 KGHSH and CDR2 LQKENI. Partial CDR3 DNA: TGTGCCAGCTCACCGGAGGGGAGGGAA. Its protein is CASSPEGRE. The whole CDR3 sequence is CASSPEGREAFF.

A remark on this clone: The CDR3 end falls 3 residues outside the read, so it is completed with the germline J gene. The rearrangement uses TRBV30 and TRBJ1-2, with 11 positions matching TRBD1. The CDR3 covers 15 residues. Germline V lookup: CDR1 GTSNPN, CDR2 SVGIG (reference sequence). Partial CDR3 DNA: TGTGCCGGTGTGACGGGGACAGGGGGTCGCAATGAC. It translates to CAGVTGTGGRND. The full-length CDR3 reads as CAGVTGTGGRNDYTF.

This clone occurred a few times. The CDR3 end lies 3 residues beyond the end of the read and is filled in from the germline J gene. The chain links TRBV7-8 to TRBJ1-5, with 7 bases fitting TRBD1. Germline assignment: CDR1 SGHVS and CDR2 FQNEAQ. The CDR3 has 16 amino acids. V gave up 5 bases and J gave up 0 bases; unmatched junction bases: 7. The sequenced CDR3 bases are TGTGCCAGCAGCCCCTACAGGGGTCGTAGCAATCAGCCC. Its protein product is CASSPYRGRSNQP. The entire CDR3 protein reads CASSPYRGRSNQPQHF.

This clone was recorded many times. The CDR3 here is CAWRERTDHLSNQPQHF. The CDR3 bases that were read are TGTGCCTGGAGGGAACGGACAGACCACCTTAGCAATCAGCCC. The chain couples TRBV30 to TRBJ1-5, with a tentative D call TRBD1 (6 bases). The CDR3 end lies 3 residues beyond the end of the read and is filled in from the germline J gene. Germline lookup yields CDR1 GTSNPN and CDR2 SVGIG (reference sequence). The CDR3 spans 17 residues. The V gene lost 3 bases and the J gene lost 0 bases, with 18 bases spanning the gap. Full variable domain (missing parts from reference TRBV30 and TRBJ1-5): SQTIHQWPATLVQPVGSPLSLECTVEGTSNPNLYWYRQAAGRGLQLLFYSVGIGQISSEVPQNLSASRPQDRQFILSSKKLLLSDSGFYLCAWRERTDHLSNQPQHFGDGTRLSIL.

This clone has more than one count but fewer than ten. Read data end 3 residues before the CDR3 end; the end is taken from the germline J gene. J is TRBJ2-2 and V is TRBV11-3; a weak D match, TRBD2 (5 bases). The germline gives CDR1 SGHNT, CDR2 YENEEA. This CDR3 spans 13 amino acids. The sequenced part of the CDR3 DNA is TGTGCCAGCAGCGTTCCCGGGCGGGCACCG. This encodes CASSVPGRAP. The entire CDR3 protein reads CASSVPGRAPLFF. Using reference TRBV11-3 and TRBJ2-2 for the parts outside the CDR3, the full variable domain is EAGVVQSPRYKIIEKKQPVAFWCNPISGHNTLYWYLQNLGQGPELLIRYENEEAVDDSQLPKDRFSAERLKGVDSTLKIQPAELGDSAVYLCASSVPGRAPLFFGEGSRLTVL.